This T cell receptor beta chain was identified in a study of blood T cell repertoires in COVID-19. Study overall: Donors in the United States, Italy and Spain gave samples during acute or convalescent COVID-19.

Germline V gene sequence: CDR1 GTSNPN, CDR2 SVGIG (reference sequence). This CDR3 is built from 14 residues. Trimming removed 1 base from V and 0 bases from J, with 7 bases in between. The protocol was immunoSEQ multiplex PCR, while the TCRdb copy is restricted to in-frame clones and leaves out a portion. The data show around 130,000 clones, roughly 84% seen once. This chain joins TRBV30 and TRBJ1-5; a weak D match, TRBD1 (5 bases). The clonotype originates from a man aged 55-75 years with acute or convalescent COVID-19. Material: peripheral blood. CDR3 DNA sequence: TGTGCCTGGAGTGGGACACATAGCAATCAGCCCCAGCATTTT. Its translation is CAWSGTHSNQPQHF.